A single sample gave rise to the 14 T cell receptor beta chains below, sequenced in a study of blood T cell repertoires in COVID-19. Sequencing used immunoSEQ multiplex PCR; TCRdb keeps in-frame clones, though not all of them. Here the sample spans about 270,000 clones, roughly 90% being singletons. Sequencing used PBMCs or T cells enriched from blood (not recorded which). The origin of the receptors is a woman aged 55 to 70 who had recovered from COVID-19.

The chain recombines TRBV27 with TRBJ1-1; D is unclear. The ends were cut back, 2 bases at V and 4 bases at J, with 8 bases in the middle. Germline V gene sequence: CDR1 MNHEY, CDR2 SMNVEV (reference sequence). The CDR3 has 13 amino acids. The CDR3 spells CASSLGEGTEAFF. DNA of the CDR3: TGTGCCAGCAGTTTAGGCGAGGGCACTGAAGCTTTCTTT.

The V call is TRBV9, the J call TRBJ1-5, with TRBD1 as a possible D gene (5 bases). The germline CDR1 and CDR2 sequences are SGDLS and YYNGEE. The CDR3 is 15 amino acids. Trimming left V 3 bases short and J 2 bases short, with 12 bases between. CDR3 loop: CASSAAGLGNQPQHF. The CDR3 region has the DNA TGTGCCAGCAGCGCAGCAGGGCTTGGCAATCAGCCCCAGCATTTT.

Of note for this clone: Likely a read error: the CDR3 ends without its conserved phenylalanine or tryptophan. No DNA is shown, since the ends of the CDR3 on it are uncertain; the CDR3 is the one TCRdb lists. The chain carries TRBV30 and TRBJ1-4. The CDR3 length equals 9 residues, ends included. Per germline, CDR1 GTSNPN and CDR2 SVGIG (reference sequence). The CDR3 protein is CAWSFRGTS.

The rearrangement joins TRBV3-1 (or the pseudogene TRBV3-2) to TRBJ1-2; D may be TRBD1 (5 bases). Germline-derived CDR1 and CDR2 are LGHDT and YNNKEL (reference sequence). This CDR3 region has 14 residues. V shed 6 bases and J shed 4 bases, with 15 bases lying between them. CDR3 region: CASSPPGGSYGYTF. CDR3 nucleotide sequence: TGTGCCAGCAGTCCACCGGGGGGATCCTATGGCTACACCTTC.

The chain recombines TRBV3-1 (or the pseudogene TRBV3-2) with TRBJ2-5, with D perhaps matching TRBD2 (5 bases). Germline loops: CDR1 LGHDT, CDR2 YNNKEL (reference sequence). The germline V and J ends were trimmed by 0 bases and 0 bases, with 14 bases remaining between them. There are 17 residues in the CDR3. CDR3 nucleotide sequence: TGTGCCAGCAGCCAAGATCGAGGGTTTGTTGACCAAGAGACCCAGTACTTC. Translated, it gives CASSQDRGFVDQETQYF.

The CDR3 is CATSRATNTGELFF. CDR3 nucleotides: TGTGCCACCAGCAGAGCAACGAACACCGGGGAGCTGTTTTTT. The rearrangement joins TRBV15 to TRBJ2-2; D unresolved. The germline CDR1 and CDR2 sequences are LNHNV and YYDKDF (reference sequence). The CDR3 is 14 amino acids. V gave up 1 base and J gave up 0 bases, with 3 bases separating them. The variable domain in full, with the rest retrieved from reference TRBV15 and TRBJ2-2, is DAMVIQNPRYQVTQFGKPVTLSCSQTLNHNVMYWYQQKSSQAPKLLFHYYDKDFNNEADTPDNFQSRRPNTSFCFLDIRSPGLGDTAMYLCATSRATNTGELFFGEGSRLTVL.

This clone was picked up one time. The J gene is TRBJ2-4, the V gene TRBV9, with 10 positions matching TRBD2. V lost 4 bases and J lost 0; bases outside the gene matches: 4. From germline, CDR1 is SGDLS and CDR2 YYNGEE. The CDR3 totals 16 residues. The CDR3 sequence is CASSIAGGLAKNIQYF. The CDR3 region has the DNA TGTGCCAGCAGCATAGCGGGGGGTCTAGCCAAAAACATTCAGTACTTC.

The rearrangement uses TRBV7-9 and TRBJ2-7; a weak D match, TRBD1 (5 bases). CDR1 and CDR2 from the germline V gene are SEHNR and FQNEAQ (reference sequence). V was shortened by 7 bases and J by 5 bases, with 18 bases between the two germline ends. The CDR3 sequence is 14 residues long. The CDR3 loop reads CASTSGLWGDEQYF. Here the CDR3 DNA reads TGTGCCAGCACCTCAGGATTGTGGGGCGACGAGCAGTACTTC.

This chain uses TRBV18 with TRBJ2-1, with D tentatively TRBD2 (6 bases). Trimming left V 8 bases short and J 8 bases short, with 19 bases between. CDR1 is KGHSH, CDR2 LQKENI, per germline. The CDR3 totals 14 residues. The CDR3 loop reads CASHTRTTRDEQFF. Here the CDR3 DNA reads TGTGCCAGCCACACTAGGACTACCAGGGATGAGCAGTTCTTC.

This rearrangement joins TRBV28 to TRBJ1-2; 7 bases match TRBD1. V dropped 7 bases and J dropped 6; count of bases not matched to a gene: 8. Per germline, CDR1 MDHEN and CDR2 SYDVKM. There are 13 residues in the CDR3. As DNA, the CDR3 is TGTGCCAGCAATCTCAGGACAGGTGATGGCTACACCTTC. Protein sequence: CASNLRTGDGYTF.

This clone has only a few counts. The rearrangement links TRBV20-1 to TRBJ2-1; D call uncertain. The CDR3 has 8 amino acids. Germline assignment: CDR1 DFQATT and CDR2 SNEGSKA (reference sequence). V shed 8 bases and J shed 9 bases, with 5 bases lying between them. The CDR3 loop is CSPVEQFF. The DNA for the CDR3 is TGCAGTCCAGTTGAGCAGTTCTTC.

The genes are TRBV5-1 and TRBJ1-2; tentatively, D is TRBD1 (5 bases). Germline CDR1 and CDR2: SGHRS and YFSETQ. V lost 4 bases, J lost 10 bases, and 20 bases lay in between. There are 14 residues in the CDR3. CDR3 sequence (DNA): TGCGCCAGCAGCCCCGATGGCGGGGGTTTTGTCTACACCTTC. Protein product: CASSPDGGGFVYTF.

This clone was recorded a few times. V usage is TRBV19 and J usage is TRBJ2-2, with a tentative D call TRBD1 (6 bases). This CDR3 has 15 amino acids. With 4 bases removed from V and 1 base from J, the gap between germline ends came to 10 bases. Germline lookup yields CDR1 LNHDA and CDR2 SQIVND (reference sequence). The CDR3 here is CASSTRGGNTGELFF. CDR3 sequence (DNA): TGTGCCAGTAGTACCAGGGGTGGGAACACCGGGGAGCTGTTTTTT.

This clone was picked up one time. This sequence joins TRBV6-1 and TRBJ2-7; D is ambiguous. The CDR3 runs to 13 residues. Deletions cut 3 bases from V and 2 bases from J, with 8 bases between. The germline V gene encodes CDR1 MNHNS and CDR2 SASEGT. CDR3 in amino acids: CASSDPPPYEQYF. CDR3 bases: TGTGCCAGCAGTGATCCTCCCCCCTACGAGCAGTACTTC.